This T cell receptor beta chain was recovered during a study of PD-1 blockade in classical Hodgkin lymphoma. Study findings and constraints: Healthy donors reportedly exceeded newly diagnosed patients in baseline TCR diversity. Undefined causes, possibly disease activity or prior therapy, underlie the repertoire differences.

Concerning this clone: No antigen is known for it.

Time point in this sample: newly diagnosed, previously untreated cHL patient sample. Magnetic negative selection of thawed PBMCs yielded the CD8+ T cells. It was PBMCs in newly diagnosed, untreated classical Hodgkin lymphoma that served as comparison. The assay was immunoSEQ multiplex PCR, and TCRdb's table has in-frame clones only and misses some. The sample yields 9,000 to 10,000 clones, 80% to 95% seen once. V lost 1 base, J lost 14 bases, and 19 bases lay in between. Germline V CDR1 and CDR2: MDHEN, SYDVKM. The CDR3 is made up of 14 amino acids. Sequenced: CD8+ T cells from blood. The chain joins TRBV28 to TRBJ2-3, with a possible D match to TRBD2 (5 bases). The clonotype originates from a human donor with classical Hodgkin lymphoma. CDR3 nucleotide sequence: TGTGCCAGCAGTTTATCCCAGGACTCCTTTTCACGGTATTTT. Translating it yields CASSLSQDSFSRYF.